The 20 T cell receptor beta chains below come from one sample, sequenced in a study of shared clonotypes between healthy human individuals. The repertoire was sequenced with immunoSEQ multiplex PCR; TCRdb's copy has only in-frame clones and lacks some. The sample has more than 550,000 clones; over 55% are singletons. The sequenced sample was memory CD4+ T cells sorted from blood. The sample's subset: CD45RA-negative fraction. The origin of the receptors is a woman younger than 45 in good health.

The gene calls are TRBV5-1 and TRBJ2-3, with TRBD2 identical over 10 bases. This CDR3 is built from 19 residues. With V trimmed by 0 bases and J by 1 base, 11 bases remained unmatched. The V gene's germline CDR1 is SGHRS and CDR2 YFSETQ. The DNA for the CDR3 is TGCGCCAGCAGCTTGGCCCCCATTAGCGGGAGGTCGGGCACAGATACGCAGTATTTT. Translating gives CASSLAPISGRSGTDTQYF.

This clone was observed many times. The V gene is TRBV2, the J gene TRBJ1-3; D unresolved. The V end was cut by 5 bases, the J end by 3 bases, with 5 bases between. The CDR3 contains 12 residues. Germline V lookup: CDR1 SNHLY, CDR2 FYNNEI. The CDR3 DNA is TGTGCCAGCAGTAACAGTGGAAACACCATATATTTT. Translating it yields CASSNSGNTIYF. The full variable domain, with the rest looked up from reference TRBV2 and TRBJ1-3, is EPEVTQTPSHQVTQMGQEVILRCVPISNHLYFYWYRQILGQKVEFLVSFYNNEISEKSEIFDDQFSVERPDGSNFTLKIRSTKLEDSAMYFCASSNSGNTIYFGEGSWLTVV.

As for this clone: Other DNA sequences in this sample translate to the same CDR3. The V and J genes are TRBV9 and TRBJ2-1; the D gene is possibly TRBD2 (5 bases). Germline CDR1 and CDR2: SGDLS and YYNGEE. V was shortened by 0 bases and J by 5 bases, with 9 bases between the two germline ends. The length of the CDR3 is 14 residues. The CDR3 bases are TGTGCCAGCAGCGTAGCTAGGACTGACAATGAGCAGTTCTTC. Residues: CASSVARTDNEQFF.

V and J are TRBV28 and TRBJ1-5; D is perhaps TRBD1 (6 bases). Per germline, CDR1 MDHEN and CDR2 SYDVKM. This CDR3 has 15 amino acids. V gave up 3 bases and J gave up 3 bases, with 12 bases separating them. This CDR3 is CASSFWGRDNQPQHF. The CDR3 DNA reads TGTGCCAGCAGTTTCTGGGGGCGCGACAATCAGCCCCAGCATTTT.

The V gene is TRBV27, the J gene TRBJ1-3; D remains unclear. The CDR3 is 13 amino acids. V lost 5 bases to trimming and J lost 0 bases, with 5 bases between them. The germline CDR1 and CDR2 sequences are MNHEY and SMNVEV (reference sequence). CDR3 nucleotide sequence: TGTGCCAGCAGTCCGAACTCTGGAAACACCATATATTTT. Amino acid sequence: CASSPNSGNTIYF.

This clone was observed once. V is TRBV7-9 and J is TRBJ1-1, with 9 nucleotides matching TRBD1. From germline, CDR1 is SEHNR and CDR2 FQNEAQ (reference sequence). Trimming removed 5 bases from V and 1 base from J; junction bases left unmatched: 2. This CDR3 contains 14 residues. CDR3 loop: CASSETGGNTEAFF. For the CDR3, the DNA is TGTGCCAGCAGCGAGACAGGGGGGAACACTGAAGCTTTCTTT.

V usage is TRBV18 and J usage is TRBJ1-5, with TRBD1 as a possible D gene (5 bases). The CDR3 runs to 18 residues. The germline V and J ends were trimmed by 2 bases and 2 bases, with 19 bases remaining between them. CDR1 and CDR2 from the germline V gene are KGHSH and LQKENI. The CDR3, as DNA: TGTGCCAGCTCACCAGGGGTGGGACTCATGGGGGGCAATCAGCCCCAGCATTTT. Amino acids: CASSPGVGLMGGNQPQHF. Combining the CDR3 with reference TRBV18 and TRBJ1-5 gives the whole variable domain NAGVMQNPRHLVRRRGQEARLRCSPMKGHSHVYWYRQLPEEGLKFMVYLQKENIIDESGMPKERFSAEFPKEGPSILRIQQVVRGDSAAYFCASSPGVGLMGGNQPQHFGDGTRLSIL.

The rearrangement uses TRBV7-9 and TRBJ1-2; D possibly corresponds to TRBD1 (6 bases). V gave up 7 bases and J gave up 7 bases, with 16 bases separating them. Germline values: CDR1 SEHNR, CDR2 FQNEAQ (reference sequence). The CDR3 is 13 residues long. The CDR3 bases are TGTGCCAGCATCCGGGCGGGGGCGCGTGGCTACACCTTC. Its translation: CASIRAGARGYTF.

V usage is TRBV28 and J usage is TRBJ2-7; 11 bases match TRBD2. The CDR3 extends over 16 amino acids. The V gene's germline CDR1 is MDHEN and CDR2 SYDVKM. The V gene end was trimmed by 5 bases and the J gene end by 4 bases; junction bases not matched to a gene: 10. CDR3 in DNA: TGTGCCAGCAGTCCCCCTGGACTAGCGGGTAATTACGAGCAGTACTTC. Its translation is CASSPPGLAGNYEQYF.

The rearrangement joins TRBV4-2 to TRBJ2-1; no clear D gene. V lost 1 base and J lost 4, with 11 bases in between. The germline gives CDR1 LGHNA, CDR2 YNFKEQ. The CDR3 is 15 residues long. The CDR3 DNA reads TGTGCCAGCAGCCAAGGCGACGGCCCTTACAATGAGCAGTTCTTC. The encoded protein is CASSQGDGPYNEQFF.

This clone was counted ten times or more. DNA for the CDR3: TGTGCCAGCAGTTCCAGCTCCTACGAGCAGTACTTC. Its protein is CASSSSSYEQYF. The chain joins TRBV6-5 to TRBJ2-7; D not certain. V was trimmed by 4 bases and J by 0 bases, leaving 4 bases between them. CDR3 length: 12 amino acids. Germline V CDR1 and CDR2: MNHEY, SVGAGI.

On this clone itself: A much larger clone is a single base away; this may be a read error. The sample holds other DNA sequences that translate to the same CDR3. This chain uses TRBV11-2 with TRBJ1-1; no firm D call. CDR1 and CDR2 (germline): SGHAT, FQNNGV. CDR3 length: 13 amino acids. Between the trimmed V and J ends, which lost 2 bases and 1 base, there was a span of 5 bases. Written as DNA, the CDR3 is TGTGCCAGCAGCTTAAATGGGAACACTGAAGCTTTCTTT. Encoded protein: CASSLNGNTEAFF.

The V call is TRBV28, the J call TRBJ1-4, with D unclear. The germline V and J ends were trimmed by 6 bases and 5 bases, with 4 bases remaining between them. Per the germline V gene, CDR1 is MDHEN and CDR2 is SYDVKM. The CDR3 is 11 amino acids. CDR3 residues: CASRENEKLFF. CDR3 bases: TGTGCCAGCAGGGAAAATGAAAAACTGTTTTTT.

The gene calls are TRBV18 and TRBJ2-1, with unresolved D. There are 17 residues in the CDR3. V gave up 0 bases and J gave up 5 bases, with 17 bases separating them. Germline-derived CDR1 and CDR2 are KGHSH and LQKENI. The CDR3 here is CASSPPVWDTLDNEQFF. For the CDR3, the DNA is TGTGCCAGCTCACCACCGGTATGGGATACCTTGGACAATGAGCAGTTCTTC.

The V gene is TRBV5-1, the J gene TRBJ1-2, with D possibly being TRBD1 (5 bases). Per germline, CDR1 SGHRS and CDR2 YFSETQ. This CDR3 contains 14 residues. V lost 4 bases and J 4 bases, leaving 14 bases between the germline ends. The CDR3 is CASSGQGLSYGYTF. Here the CDR3 DNA reads TGCGCCAGCAGCGGGCAGGGCCTCAGCTATGGCTACACCTTC.

Comment on this clone: Other DNA sequences from this sample encode an identical CDR3 as well. The CDR3: CASSPVTGELFF. The DNA for the CDR3 is TGTGCCAGCTCCCCCGTCACCGGGGAGCTGTTTTTT. The chain has TRBV18 and TRBJ2-2; D ambiguous. V lost 6 bases, J lost 4 bases, and 6 bases lay in between. The CDR3 contains 12 residues. Per germline, CDR1 KGHSH and CDR2 LQKENI.

Of note for this clone: A much more abundant neighbour one base away suggests this may be a read error. The chain has TRBV5-4 and TRBJ2-7, with D tentatively TRBD2 (6 bases). CDR1 and CDR2 (germline): SGHNT, YYREEE (reference sequence). The CDR3 length is 13 residues. Trimming stripped 3 bases from V and 0 bases from J, with 7 bases between. The CDR3 sequence: CASSSGDSYEQYF. In DNA form, the CDR3 reads TGTGCCAGCAGCTCGGGGGACTCCTACGAGCAGTACTTC.

The table lists this clone with a few counts. This rearrangement joins TRBV15 to TRBJ1-2, with D hard to call. The CDR3 runs to 15 residues. V lost 0 bases to trimming and J lost 6 bases, with 14 bases between them. CDR1 and CDR2 (germline): LNHNV, YYDKDF (reference sequence). The CDR3 here is CATSRDGTALDGYTF. CDR3 sequence (DNA): TGTGCCACCAGCAGAGATGGAACTGCCCTCGATGGCTACACCTTC.

In its sample, this clone was seen once. The CDR3 DNA follows: TGTGCCAGCAGCTTAGGATTTCTCCAGGGCCATGGCTACACCTTC. It specifies CASSLGFLQGHGYTF. The chain links TRBV7-8 to TRBJ1-2; possibly TRBD1 for D (5 bases). This CDR3 has 15 residues. Per the germline V gene, CDR1 is SGHVS and CDR2 is FQNEAQ. The ends were cut back, 1 base at V and 6 bases at J, with 15 bases in the middle.

The V gene is TRBV7-2, the J gene TRBJ2-1; D perhaps matches TRBD2 (5 bases). Germline V lookup: CDR1 SGHTA, CDR2 FQGNSA. This CDR3 is 13 amino acids long. V lost 0 bases and J lost 10, with 10 bases in between. The CDR3 DNA follows: TGTGCCAGCAGCTTAGCGGCCGGCGGGGAGCAGTTCTTC. It specifies CASSLAAGGEQFF.